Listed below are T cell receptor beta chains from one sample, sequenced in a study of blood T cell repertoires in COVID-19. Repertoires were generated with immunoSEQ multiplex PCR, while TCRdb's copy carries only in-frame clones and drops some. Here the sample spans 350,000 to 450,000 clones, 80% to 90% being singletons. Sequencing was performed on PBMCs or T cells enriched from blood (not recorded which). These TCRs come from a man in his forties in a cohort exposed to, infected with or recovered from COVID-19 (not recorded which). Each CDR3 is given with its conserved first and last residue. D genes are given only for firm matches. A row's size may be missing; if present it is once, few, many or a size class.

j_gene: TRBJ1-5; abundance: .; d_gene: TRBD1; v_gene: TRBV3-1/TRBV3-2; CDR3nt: TGTGCCAGCAGCCAAGGGACAGGCGATATAGGCAATCAGCCCCAGCATTTT; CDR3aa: CASSQGTGDIGNQPQHF
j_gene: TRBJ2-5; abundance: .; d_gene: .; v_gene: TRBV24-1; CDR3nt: TGTGCCACCAGTGACGGTCAGGGTGTAAAGACCCAGTACTTC; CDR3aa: CATSDGQGVKTQYF
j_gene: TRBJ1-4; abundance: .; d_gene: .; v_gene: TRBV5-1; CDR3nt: TGCGCCAGCAGCTTGGACTCGATGGCAACTAATGAAAAACTGTTTTTT; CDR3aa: CASSLDSMATNEKLFF
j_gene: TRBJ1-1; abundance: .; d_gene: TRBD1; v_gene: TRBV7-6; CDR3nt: TGTGCCAGCAGCCGACCTAAGGGACAGGGAGGGGCTGAAGCTTTCTTT; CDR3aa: CASSRPKGQGGAEAFF
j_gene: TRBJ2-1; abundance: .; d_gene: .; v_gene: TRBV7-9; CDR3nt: TGTGCCAGCAGCAAAAGCGGCGGAATGGGGAATGAGCAGTTCTTC; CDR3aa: CASSKSGGMGNEQFF
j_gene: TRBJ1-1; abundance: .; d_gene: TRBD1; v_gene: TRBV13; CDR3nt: TGTGCCAGCAGCCCCAGGGACAGGGGGAGAACTGAAGCTTTCTTT; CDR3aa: CASSPRDRGRTEAFF
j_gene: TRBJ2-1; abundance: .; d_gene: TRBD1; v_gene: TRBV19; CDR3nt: TGTGCCAGTAGTTTCGGACAGGGTTATTACAATGAGCAGTTCTTC; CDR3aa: CASSFGQGYYNEQFF
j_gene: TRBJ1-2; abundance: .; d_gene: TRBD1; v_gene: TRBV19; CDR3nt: TGTGCCAGTAAAAGCACAGGGGTTAACTATGGCTACACCTTC; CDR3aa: CASKSTGVNYGYTF
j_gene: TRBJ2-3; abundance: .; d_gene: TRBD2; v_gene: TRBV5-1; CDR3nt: TGCGCCAGCAGCTTGGGAGTTCGGGGACTAGCTTCAACAGATACGCAGTATTTT; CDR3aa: CASSLGVRGLASTDTQYF
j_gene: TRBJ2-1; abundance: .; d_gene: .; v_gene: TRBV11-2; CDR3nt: TGTGCCAGCACCAATAGCCCCTCTACATTCTTACGTCATGAGCAGTTCTTC; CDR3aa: CASTNSPSTFLRHEQFF
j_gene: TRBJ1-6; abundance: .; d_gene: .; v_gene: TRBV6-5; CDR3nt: TGTGCCAGCGGGGGGGGGAGGACCTATAATTCACCCCTCCACTTT; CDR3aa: CASGGGRTYNSPLHF
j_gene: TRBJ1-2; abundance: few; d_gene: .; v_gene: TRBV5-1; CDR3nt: TGCGCCAGCAGCTTGGGGCAGAACTATGGCTACACCTTC; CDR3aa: CASSLGQNYGYTF
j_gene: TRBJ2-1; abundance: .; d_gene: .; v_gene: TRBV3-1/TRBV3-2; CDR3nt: TGTGCCAGCAGCCAAGAATCGGGTCCATACAATGAGCAGTTCTTC; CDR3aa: CASSQESGPYNEQFF
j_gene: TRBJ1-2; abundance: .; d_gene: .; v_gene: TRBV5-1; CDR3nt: TGCGCCAGCAAAGGGGGACGGGACAACTATGGCTACACCTTC; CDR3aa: CASKGGRDNYGYTF
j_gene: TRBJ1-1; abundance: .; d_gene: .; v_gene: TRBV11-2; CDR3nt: TGTGCCAGCAGCGAACAGGGGAACACTGAAGCTTTCTTT; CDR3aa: CASSEQGNTEAFF
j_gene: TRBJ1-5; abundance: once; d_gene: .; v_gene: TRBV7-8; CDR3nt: TGTGCCAGCAGCTTACTACCGAATCAGCCCCAGCATTTT; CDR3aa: CASSLLPNQPQHF
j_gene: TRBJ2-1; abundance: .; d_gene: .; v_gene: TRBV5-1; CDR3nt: TGCGCCAGCAGCTCAGCAACAGGGGGAGGGGAGCAGTTCTTC; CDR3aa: CASSSATGGGEQFF
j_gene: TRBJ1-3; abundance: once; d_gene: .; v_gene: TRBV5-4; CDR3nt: TGTGCCAGCAGCTACGGACAGACCTCTGGAAACACCATATATTTT; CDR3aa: CASSYGQTSGNTIYF
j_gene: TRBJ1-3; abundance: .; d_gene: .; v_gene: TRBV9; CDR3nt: TGTGCCAGCAGCGTAGATCAGGGAATGGACACCATATATTTT; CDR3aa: CASSVDQGMDTIYF
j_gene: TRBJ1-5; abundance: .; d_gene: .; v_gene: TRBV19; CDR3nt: TGTGCCAGTAGTCTCAGAGGGTATGGCAATCAGCCCCAGCATTTT; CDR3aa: CASSLRGYGNQPQHF
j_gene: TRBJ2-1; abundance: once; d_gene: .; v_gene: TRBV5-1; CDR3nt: TGCGCCAGCAGCCCTCCTTTGGGGCAGGGTAGTGAGCAGTTCTTC; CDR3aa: CASSPPLGQGSEQFF
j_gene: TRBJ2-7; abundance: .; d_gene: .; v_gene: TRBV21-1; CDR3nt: TGTGCCAGCACCCCACTACTAGATACCTACGAGCAGTACTTC; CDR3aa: CASTPLLDTYEQYF
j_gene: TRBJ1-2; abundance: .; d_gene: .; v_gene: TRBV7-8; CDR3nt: TGTGCCAGCAGCTCCCGAGGGGGTGGCTACACCTTC; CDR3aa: CASSSRGGGYTF
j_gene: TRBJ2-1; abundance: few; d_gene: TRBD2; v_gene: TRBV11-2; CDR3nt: TGTGCCAGCAGCCCCGTAGCGGGGGTACTCAATGAGCAGTTCTTC; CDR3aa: CASSPVAGVLNEQFF
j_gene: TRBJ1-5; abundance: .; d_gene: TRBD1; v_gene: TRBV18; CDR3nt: TGTGCCAGCTCACCAAACACAGGGGCTAGCAATCAGCCCCAGCATTTT; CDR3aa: CASSPNTGASNQPQHF
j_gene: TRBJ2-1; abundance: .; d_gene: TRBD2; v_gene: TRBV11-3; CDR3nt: TGTGCCAGCAGCCCCGGACTAGCGGGAGACCCCTACAATGAGCAGTTCTTC; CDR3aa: CASSPGLAGDPYNEQFF
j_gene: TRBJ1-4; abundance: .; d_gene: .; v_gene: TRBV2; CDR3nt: TGTGCCAGCAGTAACTGGGGACTTAATGAAAAACTGTTTTTT; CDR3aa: CASSNWGLNEKLFF
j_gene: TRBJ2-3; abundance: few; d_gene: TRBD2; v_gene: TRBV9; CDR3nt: TGTGCCAGCAGCGTAGCTAGCGGCAGCACAGATACGCAGTATTTT; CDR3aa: CASSVASGSTDTQYF
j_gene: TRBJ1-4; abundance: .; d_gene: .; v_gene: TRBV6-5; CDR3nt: TGTGCCAGCAGCAGGGGACACGATGAAAAACTGTTTTTT; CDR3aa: CASSRGHDEKLFF
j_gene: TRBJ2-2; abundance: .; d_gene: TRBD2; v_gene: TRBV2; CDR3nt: TGTGCCAGCAGTACTAGCGGGAGCCCCGGGGAGCTGTTTTTT; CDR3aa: CASSTSGSPGELFF
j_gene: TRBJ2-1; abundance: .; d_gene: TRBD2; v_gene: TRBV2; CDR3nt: TGTGCCAGCAAATCCTCGACTAGCGGGAGGTTGTCCTACAATGAGCAGTTCTTC; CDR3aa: CASKSSTSGRLSYNEQFF
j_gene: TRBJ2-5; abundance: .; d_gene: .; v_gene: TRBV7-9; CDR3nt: TGTGCCAGCAGCCGAAGAGGAGTAATCCAAGAGACCCAGTACTTC; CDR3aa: CASSRRGVIQETQYF
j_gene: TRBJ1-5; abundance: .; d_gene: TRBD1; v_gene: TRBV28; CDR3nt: TGTGCCAGCAGGGGACTTCGGGACAGGGTTTTTCAGCCCCAGCATTTT; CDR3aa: CASRGLRDRVFQPQHF
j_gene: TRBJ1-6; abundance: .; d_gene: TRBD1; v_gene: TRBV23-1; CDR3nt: TGCGCCAGCAGTCAATCGCACAGGGGGCCGGGATCCTATAATTCACCCCTCCACTTT; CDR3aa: CASSQSHRGPGSYNSPLHF
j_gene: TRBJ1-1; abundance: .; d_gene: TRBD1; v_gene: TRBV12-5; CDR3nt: TGTGCTAGTGGTTTGGTACTAGGGGGCGGGACTGAAGCTTTCTTT; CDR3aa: CASGLVLGGGTEAFF
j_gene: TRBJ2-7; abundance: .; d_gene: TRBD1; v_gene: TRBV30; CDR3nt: TGTGCCTGGAGTCGGACAGGGGGCTACGAGCAGTACTTC; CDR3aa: CAWSRTGGYEQYF
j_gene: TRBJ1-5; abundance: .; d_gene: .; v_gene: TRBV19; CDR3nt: TGTGCCACTCACGGGGGAGGGGTGCAGCCCCAGCATTTT; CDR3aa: CATHGGGVQPQHF
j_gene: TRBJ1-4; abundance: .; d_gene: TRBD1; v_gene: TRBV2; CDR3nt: TGTGCCAGCAGTGCGTGGGACAGGGGGAATGAAAAACTGTTTTTT; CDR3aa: CASSAWDRGNEKLFF
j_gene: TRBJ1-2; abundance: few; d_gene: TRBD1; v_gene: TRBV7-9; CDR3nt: TGTGCCAGCAGCCTAGGGACAGCTAGTAACTATGGCTACACCTTC; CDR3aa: CASSLGTASNYGYTF
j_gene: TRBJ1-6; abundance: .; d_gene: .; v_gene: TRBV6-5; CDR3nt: TGTGCCACGCTAACAGGAAGCTCCTATAATTCACCCCTCCACTTT; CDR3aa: CATLTGSSYNSPLHF
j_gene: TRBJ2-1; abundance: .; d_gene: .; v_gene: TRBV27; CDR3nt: TGTGCCAGCAGTCTCGGGGGGACAGGATGGTACAATGAGCAGTTCTTC; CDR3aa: CASSLGGTGWYNEQFF